The 3 T cell receptor beta chains below were found in one sample sequenced in a study of cytomegalovirus exposure and HLA in healthy donors. Some clones are missing from TCRdb's copy, which holds only in-frame ones; the method was immunoSEQ multiplex PCR. This sample carries over 150,000 clones, approximately 96% of them seen once, and the ten largest clones take approximately 0.97%. Sequenced material: PBMCs. The receptors were sampled from a young woman in good health and CMV-seronegative.

V is TRBV7-2 and J is TRBJ2-3, with 11 nucleotides matching TRBD2. The CDR3 is 16 residues long. Trimming removed 5 bases from V and 3 bases from J; junction bases left unmatched: 7. Germline V lookup: CDR1 SGHTA, CDR2 FQGNSA. In nucleotides, the CDR3 is TGTGCCAGCAGCCATGTAGCGGGGGGGCGGACAGATACGCAGTATTTT. It encodes CASSHVAGGRTDTQYF.

The V and J genes are TRBV7-2 and TRBJ2-2; maybe TRBD2 (5 bases). The CDR3 runs to 15 residues. Germline V lookup: CDR1 SGHTA, CDR2 FQGNSA. V lost 1 base and J 6 bases, leaving 12 bases between the germline ends. This CDR3 reads CASSLGTSWAGELFF. The DNA for the CDR3 is TGTGCCAGCAGCTTAGGCACTAGTTGGGCCGGGGAGCTGTTTTTT. The full variable domain, completed using reference TRBV7-2 and TRBJ2-2, is GAGVSQSPSNKVTEKGKDVELRCDPISGHTALYWYRQSLGQGLEFLIYFQGNSAPDKSGLPSDRFSAERTGGSVSTLTIQRTQQEDSAVYLCASSLGTSWAGELFFGEGSRLTVL.

This rearrangement joins TRBV19 to TRBJ1-1; D gene ambiguous. Germline V gene data show CDR1 as LNHDA and CDR2 as SQIVND (reference sequence). CDR3 size: 14 residues. V dropped 3 bases and J dropped 3 bases, with 11 bases sitting between them. The CDR3: CASSIRQRDTEAFF. The CDR3 nucleotides read TGTGCCAGTAGTATCAGGCAGAGGGACACTGAAGCTTTCTTT. Looking up the rest from reference TRBV19 and TRBJ1-1 gives the full variable domain: DGGITQSPKYLFRKEGQNVTLSCEQNLNHDAMYWYRQDPGQGLRLIYYSQIVNDFQKGDIAEGYSVSREKKESFPLTVTSAQKNPTAFYLCASSIRQRDTEAFFGQGTRLTVV.